One and the same sample provided the 2 T cell receptor beta chains below, sequenced in a study of T cell responses to AZD1222 COVID-19 vaccine. Clones were read by immunoSEQ multiplex PCR, and TCRdb kept only the in-frame ones, dropping some. The sample holds roughly 150,000 clones; roughly nine tenths are singletons and the top ten take 3.8%. Sequenced here: peripheral blood, sampled 28 days after the second AZD1222 dose. The receptors were gathered from an adult who received the AZD1222 COVID-19 vaccine.

In DNA, the CDR3 is TGTGCCAGCAGCCTAACCGGGACAGGGCGCAATGAGCAGTTCTTC. Amino acids: CASSLTGTGRNEQFF. The chain has TRBV7-6 and TRBJ2-1; 9 bases match TRBD1. The V gene end was trimmed by 5 bases and the J gene end by 6 bases; junction bases not matched to a gene: 8. The CDR3 runs to 15 residues. The germline V gene has CDR1 SGHVS and CDR2 FNYEAQ.

The V call is TRBV5-4, the J call TRBJ2-1; possible D gene TRBD2, 7 bases. V lost 2 bases and J lost 5, with 14 bases in between. Germline CDR1 reads SGHNT; CDR2 reads YYREEE (reference sequence). The CDR3 sequence is 15 residues long. CDR3 in DNA: TGTGCCAGCAGCTTTCGGGGGAGGGGGAACAATGAGCAGTTCTTC. Residues: CASSFRGRGNNEQFF. The full variable domain, rest sourced from reference TRBV5-4 and TRBJ2-1, is ETGVTQSPTHLIKTRGQQVTLRCSSQSGHNTVSWYQQALGQGPQFIFQYYREEENGRGNFPPRFSGLQFPNYSSELNVNALELDDSALYLCASSFRGRGNNEQFFGPGTRLTVL.